The clone carrying this T cell receptor (beta chain) came up many times. The antigen remains unidentified. Library preparation for TCR beta used quantitative 5'-RACE with molecular barcodes. TCRdb itself ran the 5' RACE reads through MiXCR, one entry per CDR3 protein. The sample includes about 300,000 distinct CDR3 sequences, around a tenth seen only once; the top ten take around 8.4%. The sample belongs to a study of CD8 T cells in ankylosing spondylitis. Study-wide findings and caveats: Ankylosing spondylitis blood appeared to carry a characteristic TCR beta motif of roughly 8 highly homologous variants. Within matched ankylosing spondylitis synovial fluid, disease-linked clones were reportedly significantly enriched.

The CDR3 contains 13 residues. The V end was cut by 6 bases, the J end by 5 bases, with 14 bases between. Germline CDR1 MDHEN, CDR2 SYDVKM. The chain uses TRBV28 and TRBJ2-7, with D unresolved. Sequencing was done on a sample of blood, either unsorted or a sorted T cell fraction (not recorded which). The TCR was taken from a female donor with ankylosing spondylitis or in good health (not recorded which). The CDR3 loop reads CASRLVGSHEQYF. CDR3 nucleotides: TGTGCCAGCAGGCTTGTGGGGTCCCACGAGCAGTACTTC.